The sequence of this T cell receptor (beta chain) was determined in a study of cytomegalovirus exposure and HLA in healthy donors. Whole-study context: Samples from HLA-typed donors yielded approximately 80 million unique TCRs in an early data release.

V lost 0 bases to trimming and J lost 4 bases; unmatched junction nucleotides: 7. This CDR3 has 16 residues. Germline V CDR1 and CDR2: SGHRS, YFSETQ. In the PCR, 60 Vbeta and 13 Jbeta primers were used. Produced via immunoSEQ multiplex PCR; TCRdb's table is partial and in-frame only. This table has some 140,000 clones, 65% to 85% appearing once. Study results and limitations: At a 0.05 false discovery rate, a later analysis found 18,000 or so TCR beta sequences to be associated with HLA alleles.

As concerns this clone: Its antigen remains unidentified.

Sequencing was carried out using PBMCs. This clonotype originated in a man between 18 and 29 years old in good health and CMV-seronegative. V gene TRBV5-1 combines with J gene TRBJ2-1, with 7 bases lining up with TRBD2. Written as DNA, the CDR3 is TGCGCCAGCAGCTTGGGGGCCGGGGGGTATTACAATGAGCAGTTCTTC. Translating gives CASSLGAGGYYNEQFF.